This T cell receptor beta chain was sequenced for a study of radiotherapy plus CTLA-4 blockade in lung cancer (dated by TCRdb to 2016 to 2019). For the wider study: Among the enrolled patients, around 17% had an objective response, and roughly 30% reached disease control. Summary of the overall study and its limitations: The strongest predictors of response, as reported, were early dynamic changes in blood T cell clones along with a rise in serum interferon-beta after radiation. TCR clones derived from tumors expanded in peripheral blood after treatment with radiotherapy and ipilimumab.

This clone came up a few times. Its target antigen remains unknown. It has no much larger one-base neighbor in the sample; base qualities were not kept. Focal radiation therapy combined with CTLA-4 blockade (ipilimumab) was tested in patients with chemo-refractory metastatic non-small-cell lung cancer. The library was produced with the immunoSEQ multiplex PCR assay. TCRdb holds this immuneACCESS table with in-frame rearrangements only. Some clones are missing; in checked studies, unresolved V genes explain under half, and the rest has no known cause. This sample lists 55,000 to 65,000 clones; roughly three quarters were detected once. The ten largest account for around 2.8% of the sample. The V end gives up 3 bases and the J end 6 bases, leaving 12 bases in the junction not matched to a gene. The CDR3 spans 17 residues, from the cysteine through the phenylalanine. The DNA shown is the 51-base CDR3, in frame from base 1. CDR1 SGHTA and CDR2 FQGNSA are derived from the germline V gene.

This receptor was obtained from a human donor with non-small cell lung cancer who had a complete response to radiotherapy plus ipilimumab. The material sequenced was peripheral blood, taken from a patient treated with radiotherapy plus ipilimumab. The V and J genes are TRBV7-2 and TRBJ2-3; 10 of the junction bases match TRBD2. The CDR3: CASSFLSAGGRGDTQYF. The DNA sequence is given as TGTGCCAGCAGCTTCTTGTCAGCGGGGGGGAGAGGCGATACGCAGTATTTT.